Each of the 10 T cell receptor beta chains below was sequenced from the same sample in a study of vaccination and CD4 T cells after COVID-19. The Oncomine TCR Beta short-read assay was applied to DNA of cultured CD4+ T cells. TCRdb recomputed calls from the PCR reads with MiXCR, one row per CDR3 protein. Here the sample spans 7,000 to 8,500 distinct CDR3 sequences, about half being singletons. Treatment meaning: 10-day PBMC culture with coronavirus spike peptide pools or control peptides (ViraFEST assay). The unexposed donor gave CD4+ T cells before the COVID-19 pandemic (2011-2018). Their specific antigens are unknown. The source material was CD4+ T cells from blood, cultured in vitro. The receptors were gathered from a human donor in good health.

This clonotype appeared a few times. The V call is TRBV10-3, the J call TRBJ1-1; D gene uncertain. This CDR3 comprises 12 residues. V gave up 6 bases and J gave up 1 base, with 6 bases separating them. Germline V lookup: CDR1 ENHRY, CDR2 SYGVKD. Here the CDR3 DNA reads TGTGCCATCAGCCGACAGAACACTGAAGCTTTCTTT. It codes for CAISRQNTEAFF.

This clonotype was counted a single time. The chain joins TRBV10-2 to TRBJ1-6; D uncertain. CDR3 size: 15 residues. The V gene lost 7 bases and the J gene lost 5 bases, with 15 bases spanning the gap. Germline V CDR1 and CDR2: WSHSY, SAAADI. The CDR3 here is CASTKLTDNNSPLHF. The CDR3 DNA reads as TGCGCCAGCACCAAACTAACAGATAATAATTCACCCCTCCACTTT.

The table lists this clonotype with a few counts. The rearrangement links TRBV6-1 to TRBJ1-2, with D hard to call. There are 15 residues in the CDR3. Trimming left V 6 bases short and J 1 base short, with 15 bases between. Germline V CDR1 and CDR2: MNHNS, SASEGT. The CDR3: CASRLKDGDNYGYTF. DNA of the CDR3: TGTGCCAGCAGATTAAAAGACGGAGATAACTATGGCTACACCTTC.

V gene TRBV20-1 combines with J gene TRBJ1-1; D unresolved. Trimming shortened V by 3 bases and J by 4 bases, and 6 bases separated the two germline ends. The CDR3 runs 11 residues. CDR1 and CDR2 (germline): DFQATT, SNEGSKA (reference sequence). The CDR3: CSARPGTEAFF. CDR3 bases: TGCAGTGCTAGGCCTGGCACTGAAGCTTTCTTT.

This clonotype was seen a few times. The chain combines TRBV30 with TRBJ1-2; a possible D gene is TRBD1 (6 bases). Trimming took 3 bases from V and 6 from J, leaving 8 bases between them. In germline, CDR1 is GTSNPN, CDR2 SVGIG (reference sequence). This CDR3 comprises 11 residues. The CDR3 DNA reads as TGTGCCTGGAGCCAGGGGAATGGCTACACCTTC. This translates into CAWSQGNGYTF.

This clonotype has just a few counts. The CDR3 loop is CASTQRAPGQGQETQYF. The CDR3 DNA reads as TGTGCCAGTACCCAAAGGGCCCCGGGACAGGGCCAAGAGACCCAGTACTTC. V is TRBV19 and J is TRBJ2-5; TRBD1 matches at 9 bases. J was trimmed by 1 base and V by 7 bases; bases with no gene match: 13. Germline V gives CDR1 LNHDA, CDR2 SQIVND (reference sequence). This CDR3 region has 17 residues.

This clonotype has only a few counts. The gene calls are TRBV18 and TRBJ1-1, with a weak D call TRBD1 (5 bases). The CDR3 is 15 residues long. V was clipped by 3 bases and J by 1 base, with 12 bases between them. In germline, CDR1 is KGHSH, CDR2 LQKENI. The CDR3 DNA reads TGTGCCAGCTCACCGCCGGGGGTTGGGAACACTGAAGCTTTCTTT. It codes for CASSPPGVGNTEAFF. Drawing the rest from reference TRBV18 and TRBJ1-1, the complete variable domain is NAGVMQNPRHLVRRRGQEARLRCSPMKGHSHVYWYRQLPEEGLKFMVYLQKENIIDESGMPKERFSAEFPKEGPSILRIQQVVRGDSAAYFCASSPPGVGNTEAFFGQGTRLTVV.

The chain couples TRBV6-1 to TRBJ2-1, with D perhaps TRBD1 or TRBD2 (5 bases each). V lost 2 bases, J lost 1 base, and 15 bases lay in between. Germline loops: CDR1 MNHNS, CDR2 SASEGT. This CDR3 is built from 17 residues. The CDR3 here is CASSENEGPFSYNEQFF. DNA for the CDR3: TGTGCCAGCAGTGAAAATGAGGGGCCGTTTTCCTACAATGAGCAGTTCTTC.

The chain combines TRBV12-3 or TRBV12-4 with TRBJ2-3; D might be TRBD1 (6 bases). The CDR3 runs 14 residues. Trimming took off 5 bases at V and 6 bases at J, with 15 bases between the two ends. CDR3 in amino acids: CASSPDRAADTQYF. In DNA, the CDR3 is TGTGCCAGCAGTCCGGACAGAGCGGCTGATACGCAGTATTTT.

The rearrangement links TRBV20-1 to TRBJ1-5; D not certain. In germline, CDR1 is DFQATT, CDR2 SNEGSKA (reference sequence). The CDR3 totals 12 residues. V lost 2 bases and J lost 3, with 5 bases in between. CDR3 in DNA: TGCAGTGCTAGAAGGGTCAATCAGCCCCAGCATTTT. It yields the protein CSARRVNQPQHF.